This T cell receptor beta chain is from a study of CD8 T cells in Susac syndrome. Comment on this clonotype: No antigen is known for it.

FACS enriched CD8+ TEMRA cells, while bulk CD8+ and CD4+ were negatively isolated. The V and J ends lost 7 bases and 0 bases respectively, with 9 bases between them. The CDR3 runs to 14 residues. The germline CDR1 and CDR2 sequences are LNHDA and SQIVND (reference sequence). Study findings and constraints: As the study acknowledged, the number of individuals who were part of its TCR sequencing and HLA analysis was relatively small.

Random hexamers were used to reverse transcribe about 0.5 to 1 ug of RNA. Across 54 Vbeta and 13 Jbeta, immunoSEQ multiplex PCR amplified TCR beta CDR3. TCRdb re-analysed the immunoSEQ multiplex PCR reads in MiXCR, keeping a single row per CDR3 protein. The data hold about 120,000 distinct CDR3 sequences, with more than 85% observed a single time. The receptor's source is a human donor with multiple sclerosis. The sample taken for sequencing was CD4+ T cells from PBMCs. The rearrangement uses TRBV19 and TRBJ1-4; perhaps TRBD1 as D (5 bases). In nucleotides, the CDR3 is TGTGCCAGTATGGGAGGGGCAACTAATGAAAAACTGTTTTTT. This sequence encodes CASMGGATNEKLFF.